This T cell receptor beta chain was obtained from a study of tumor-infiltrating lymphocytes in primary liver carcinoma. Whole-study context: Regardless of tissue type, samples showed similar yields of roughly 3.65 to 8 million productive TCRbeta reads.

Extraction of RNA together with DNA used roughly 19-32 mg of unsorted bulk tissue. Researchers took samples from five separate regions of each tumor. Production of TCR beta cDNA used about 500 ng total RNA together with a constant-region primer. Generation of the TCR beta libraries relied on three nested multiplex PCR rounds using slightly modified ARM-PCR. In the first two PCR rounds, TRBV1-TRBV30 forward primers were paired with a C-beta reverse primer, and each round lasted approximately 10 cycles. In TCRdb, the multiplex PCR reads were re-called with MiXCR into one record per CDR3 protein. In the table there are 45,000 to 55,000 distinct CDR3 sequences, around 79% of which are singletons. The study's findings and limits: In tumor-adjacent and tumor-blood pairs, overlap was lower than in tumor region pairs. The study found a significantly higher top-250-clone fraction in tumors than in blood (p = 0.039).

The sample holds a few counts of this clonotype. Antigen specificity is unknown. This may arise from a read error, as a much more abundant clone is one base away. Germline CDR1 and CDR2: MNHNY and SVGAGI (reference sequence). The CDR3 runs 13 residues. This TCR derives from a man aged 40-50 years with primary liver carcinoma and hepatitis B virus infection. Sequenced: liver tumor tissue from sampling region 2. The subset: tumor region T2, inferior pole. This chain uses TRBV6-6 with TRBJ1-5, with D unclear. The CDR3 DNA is TGTGCCAGCAGGGACGGTAGCAATCAGCCCCAGCGTTTT. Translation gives CASRDGSNQPQRF.